One T cell receptor beta chain is described in this entry. The antigen it recognizes is unknown. The input lacks base qualities; no much larger clone sits a single base away. This entry is derived from a study of technical replicates of blood from four donors (dated by TCRdb to the late 2010s). The CDR3 covers 14 residues, taking in both the cysteine and the phenylalanine. This entry keeps only the CDR3 DNA: 42 bases, framed from base 1. CDR1 is given as MNHEY and CDR2 as SMNVEV, both from the germline V gene (reference sequence). V loses 4 bases, J loses 1 base, and the germline ends lie 9 bases apart. The protocol used for the library was the immunoSEQ multiplex PCR assay. TCRdb's version of the immuneACCESS table is confined to in-frame rearrangements and falls short of the full clone set. An unresolved V gene accounts for under half of the shortfall where checked; the remainder is of unknown origin. The sample table shows about 13,000 clones, and roughly 83% are seen once. 12% of the sample is held by the ten biggest clonotypes.

The sequenced material came from PBMCs. The TCR originated in a human donor in good health. The chain joins TRBV27 to TRBJ2-3; the D gene is possibly TRBD2, with 6 bases matching. In nucleotide form, the sequence is TGTGCCAGCAGTTGGGGGACTGGCACAGATACGCAGTATTTT. Its translation reads: CASSWGTGTDTQYF.